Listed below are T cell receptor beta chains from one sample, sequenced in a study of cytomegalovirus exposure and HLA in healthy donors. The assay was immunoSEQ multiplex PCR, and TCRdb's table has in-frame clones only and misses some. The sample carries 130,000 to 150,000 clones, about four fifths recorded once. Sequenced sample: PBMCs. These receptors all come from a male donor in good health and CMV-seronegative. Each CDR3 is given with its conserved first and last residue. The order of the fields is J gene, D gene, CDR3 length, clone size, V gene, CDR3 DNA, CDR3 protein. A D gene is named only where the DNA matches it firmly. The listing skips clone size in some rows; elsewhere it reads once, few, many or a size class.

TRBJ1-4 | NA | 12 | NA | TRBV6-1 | TGTGCCAGCAGCTTACCGGGAGGCGCACTGTTTTTT | CASSLPGGALFF
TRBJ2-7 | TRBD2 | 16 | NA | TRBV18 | TGTGCCAGCTCACCACCGATCGGGACTAGCAGCTACGAGCAGTACTTC | CASSPPIGTSSYEQYF
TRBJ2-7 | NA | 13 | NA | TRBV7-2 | TGTGCCAGCAGTACCGATTTTGGCTCCCGGCAGTACTTC | CASSTDFGSRQYF
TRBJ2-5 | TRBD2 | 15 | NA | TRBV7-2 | TGTGCCAGCAGCGGAGTAGCGGGGGCTCAAGAGACCCAGTACTTC | CASSGVAGAQETQYF
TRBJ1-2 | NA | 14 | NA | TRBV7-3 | TGTGCCAGCAGCTTAGGACTCCCGGAGGGGGGCTACACCTTC | CASSLGLPEGGYTF
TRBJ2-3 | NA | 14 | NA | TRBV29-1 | TGCAGCGTTGAAGATGCGGGCGGCACAGATACGCAGTATTTT | CSVEDAGGTDTQYF
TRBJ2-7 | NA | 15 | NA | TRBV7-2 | TGTGCCAGCAGCTTGGGGTCCAGGGCCACCTACGAGCAGTACTTC | CASSLGSRATYEQYF
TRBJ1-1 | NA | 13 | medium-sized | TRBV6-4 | TGTGCCAGCAGTGACTCGAGTCTCACTGAAGCTTTCTTT | CASSDSSLTEAFF
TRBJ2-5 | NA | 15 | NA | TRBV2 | TGTGCCAGCAGTGCAACCGGGGTCCGGGGAGAGACCCAGTACTTC | CASSATGVRGETQYF
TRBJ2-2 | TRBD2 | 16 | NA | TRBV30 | TGTGCCTGGAGTGCACTAGCGGGAAGGAACACCGGGGAGCTGTTTTTT | CAWSALAGRNTGELFF
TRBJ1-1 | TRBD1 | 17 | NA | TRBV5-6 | TGTGCCAGCAGCCAATTGGGACAGGGGGTCATGAACACTGAAGCTTTCTTT | CASSQLGQGVMNTEAFF
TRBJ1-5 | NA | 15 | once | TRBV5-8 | TGTGCCACGAGCCCGCGGGGTGCTGGCAATCAGCCCCAGCATTTT | CATSPRGAGNQPQHF
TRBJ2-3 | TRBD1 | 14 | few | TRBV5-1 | TGCGCCAGCAGCTTACAGGGGGCGACAGATACGCAGTATTTT | CASSLQGATDTQYF
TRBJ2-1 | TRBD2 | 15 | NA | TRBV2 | TGTGCCAGCAGTTGGACTAGTTGGGGTCGGGATGAGCAGTTCTTC | CASSWTSWGRDEQFF
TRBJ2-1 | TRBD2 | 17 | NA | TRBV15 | TGTGCCACCAGCAGAGGAGGGACTAGCGGGGTCCTCAATGAGCAGTTCTTC | CATSRGGTSGVLNEQFF
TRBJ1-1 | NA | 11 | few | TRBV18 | TGTGCCAGCTCGACAAACGATGAAGCTTTCTTT | CASSTNDEAFF
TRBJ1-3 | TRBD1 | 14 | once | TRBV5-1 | TGCGCCAGCAGCTTGGGGGACAGCGGAAACACCATATATTTT | CASSLGDSGNTIYF
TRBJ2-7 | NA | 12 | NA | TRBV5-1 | TGCGCCAGCAGCGGGGGGGGCAGCGAGCAGTACTTC | CASSGGGSEQYF
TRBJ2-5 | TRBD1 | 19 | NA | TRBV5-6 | TGTGCCAGCAGCTTGGCCTTGCCACGCCGGACAGGGTACAAGGAGACCCAGTACTTC | CASSLALPRRTGYKETQYF
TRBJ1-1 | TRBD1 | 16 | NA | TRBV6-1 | TGTGCCAGCAGTGCCTCGACAGGGGGCCCGAACACTGAAGCTTTCTTT | CASSASTGGPNTEAFF
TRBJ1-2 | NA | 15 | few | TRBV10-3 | TGTGCCATCAGTGAGTCCGGCGGGGCCCTCTATGGCTACACCTTC | CAISESGGALYGYTF
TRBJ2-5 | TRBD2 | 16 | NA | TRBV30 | TGTGCCTGGAGCCGAGGCCCGAAGCGGGAGAGGAAGACCCAGTACTTC | CAWSRGPKRERKTQYF
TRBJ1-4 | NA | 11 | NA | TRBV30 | TGTGCCTGGAGTGGCGCTGGGAGACTGTTTTTT | CAWSGAGRLFF
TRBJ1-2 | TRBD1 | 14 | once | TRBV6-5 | TGTGCCAGCAGAAGGGACAGGGTAAAGACTGGCTACACCTTC | CASRRDRVKTGYTF
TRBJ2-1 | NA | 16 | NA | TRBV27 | TGTGCCAGCAGTTTACAAGCGCCAAGCTCCTACAATGAGCAGTTCTTC | CASSLQAPSSYNEQFF
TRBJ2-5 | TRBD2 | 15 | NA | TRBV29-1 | TGCAGCGTAGGGACTAGCGGGAGGGTATATGAGACCCAGTACTTC | CSVGTSGRVYETQYF
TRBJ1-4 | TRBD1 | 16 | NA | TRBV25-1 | TGTGCCAGCATAAACCCCCTCGACAGGGTGTCTGAAAAACTGTTTTTT | CASINPLDRVSEKLFF
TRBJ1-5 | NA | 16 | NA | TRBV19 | TGTGCCAGTAGTATAGCGTCACAGGGCGGCAATCAGCCCCAGCATTTT | CASSIASQGGNQPQHF
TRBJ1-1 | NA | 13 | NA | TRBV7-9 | TGTGCCAGCGGGGGGGCAATGAACACTGAAGCTTTCTTT | CASGGAMNTEAFF
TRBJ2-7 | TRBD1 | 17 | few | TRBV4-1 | TGCGCCAGCAGCCAACAACAGGGGAACCTACCTACCTACGAGCAGTACTTC | CASSQQQGNLPTYEQYF
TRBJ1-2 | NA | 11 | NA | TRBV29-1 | TGCAGCGTTGGAAAGAGCGATGGCTACACCTTC | CSVGKSDGYTF
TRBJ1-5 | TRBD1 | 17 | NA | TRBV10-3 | TGTGCCATCAGTGAGTATGTGACAGGGCTTAGCAATCAGCCCCAGCATTTT | CAISEYVTGLSNQPQHF
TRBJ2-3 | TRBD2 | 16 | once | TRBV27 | TGTGCCAGCAGTTCGCCGGGGACTAGCGGCACAGATACGCAGTATTTT | CASSSPGTSGTDTQYF
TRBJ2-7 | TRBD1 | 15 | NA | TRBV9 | TGTGCCAGCAGCCCCCCTTTCGGACAGGGGAACGAGCAGTACTTC | CASSPPFGQGNEQYF
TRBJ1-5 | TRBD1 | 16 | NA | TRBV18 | TGTGCCAGCTCACCCGACTCCCGACAGGGGATTCAGCCCCAGCATTTT | CASSPDSRQGIQPQHF
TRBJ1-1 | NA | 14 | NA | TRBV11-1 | TGTGCCAGCAGCTTAGCTAGAGGGTACACTGAAGCTTTCTTT | CASSLARGYTEAFF
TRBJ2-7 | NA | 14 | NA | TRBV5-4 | TGTGCCAGCGGAACCTCGCGGGCGCCCTACGAGCAGTACTTC | CASGTSRAPYEQYF
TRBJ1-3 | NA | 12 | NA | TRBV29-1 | TGCAGCGCCGCAGGTTGTGGAAACACCACATATTTT | CSAAGCGNTTYF
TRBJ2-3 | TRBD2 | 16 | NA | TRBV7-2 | TGTGCCAGCAGCCACGGACTAGCGGGGAACACAGATACGCAGTATTTT | CASSHGLAGNTDTQYF